These 8 T cell receptor beta chains were sequenced from one sample in a study of CD8 T cells in ankylosing spondylitis. In TCRdb, the 5' RACE reads were re-called with MiXCR into one record per CDR3 protein. The sample contains 200,000 to 250,000 distinct CDR3 sequences, around 10% of which appear only once. The sequenced material came from blood, either unsorted or a sorted T cell fraction (not recorded which). All receptors come from a male donor with ankylosing spondylitis or in good health (not recorded which).

This rearrangement joins TRBV6-2 or TRBV6-3 to TRBJ2-3; TRBD2 aligns across 11 bases. V trimming: 4 bases; J trimming: 2 bases; junction bases outside the gene matches: 5. CDR1 and CDR2 from the germline V gene are MNHEY and SVGEGT. The CDR3 is 16 amino acids. In DNA, the CDR3 is TGTGCCAGCAGTTTCGGGACTAGCGGATTCACAGATACGCAGTATTTT. Protein: CASSFGTSGFTDTQYF.

This clonotype was counted ten times or more. The CDR3 region has the DNA TGCGCCAGCAGCCAGGGGGCAACTAATGAAAAACTGTTTTTT. It encodes CASSQGATNEKLFF. The chain employs TRBV5-1 and TRBJ1-4; 7 nucleotides line up with TRBD1. Germline V CDR1 and CDR2: SGHRS, YFSETQ. V was pared by 4 bases and J by 0 bases, with 0 bases of the junction left unmatched. The CDR3 covers 14 residues.

This chain joins TRBV7-9 and TRBJ2-7, with 8 bases identical to TRBD1. CDR1 SEHNR and CDR2 FQNEAQ come from the germline V gene (reference sequence). The CDR3 loop spans 15 amino acids. With 5 bases clipped from V and 7 bases from J, the junction kept 13 bases outside the gene matches. The CDR3 DNA sequence: TGTGCCAGCAGCACTGCCCGGACAGGGCCACGAGAGCAGTACTTC. Residues: CASSTARTGPREQYF.

As concerns this clonotype: This could be a read error, since a much larger clone is one nucleotide away. The chain couples TRBV5-1 to TRBJ1-1; D is ambiguous. Germline CDR1 is SGHRS and CDR2 is YFSETQ. CDR3 length: 15 residues. Trimming pared 0 bases from V and 5 bases from J, leaving 14 bases between. The CDR3 reads CASSLARRVDTEAFF. The CDR3 DNA sequence: TGCGCCAGCAGCTTGGCCAGGAGGGTTGATACTGAAGCTTTCTTT.

This clonotype was observed at least ten times. The chain couples TRBV20-1 to TRBJ2-5; perhaps TRBD2 as D (6 bases). Trimming left V 3 bases short and J 5 bases short, with 19 bases between. The CDR3 length is 15 residues. Germline lookup yields CDR1 DFQATT and CDR2 SNEGSKA (reference sequence). CDR3 residues: CSASKTTGAGETQYF. The CDR3 DNA sequence: TGCAGTGCTAGTAAAACCACGGGAGCCGGTGAGACCCAGTACTTC.

This clonotype was found many times. The chain links TRBV12-3 or TRBV12-4 to TRBJ2-7; unclear D gene. The CDR3 is made up of 13 amino acids. Trimming took 7 bases from V and 0 from J, leaving 10 bases between them. CDR3 bases: TGTGCCAGCACATATAGTGGCTCCTACGAGCAGTACTTC. Protein product: CASTYSGSYEQYF.

This clonotype was seen a single time. J is TRBJ2-1 and V is TRBV12-5, with D possibly TRBD2 on 6 matching bases. The CDR3 consists of 15 residues. Germline CDR1 LGHNT, CDR2 FRNRAP. V lost 5 bases and J 5 bases, leaving 16 bases between the germline ends. The CDR3 DNA reads as TGTGCTAGTGGTCGCAGGGAGGACCGGAACAATGAGCAGTTCTTC. Encoded protein: CASGRREDRNNEQFF.

This clonotype was seen more than once but under ten times. The chain combines TRBV3-1 with TRBJ2-5, with 8 bases fitting TRBD2. Germline CDR1 reads LGHDT; CDR2 reads YNNKEL (reference sequence). Germline trimming cut 6 bases from V and 4 bases from J; bases unmatched to any gene: 10. This CDR3 region has 15 residues. CDR3 protein: CASSPGTRIGETQYF. The DNA of the CDR3 is TGTGCCAGCAGTCCCGGGACTAGGATAGGAGAGACCCAGTACTTC.